These 17 T cell receptor beta chains came from one sample sequenced in a study of OX40 agonist ivuxolimab in advanced cancers. Sequenced by immunoSEQ multiplex PCR; TCRdb stores in-frame clones only, minus some. The table has fewer than 90,000 clones, approximately 83% seen once. The specimen comprised CD4+ or CD8+ T cells sorted from blood, sampled in a trial of the OX40 agonist ivuxolimab. The receptors derive from an adult with an advanced solid tumor such as melanoma, head and neck, liver or kidney cancer.

This clone was seen a single time. The chain has TRBV27 and TRBJ2-1, with no clear D. This CDR3 has 11 residues. V was trimmed by 3 bases and J by 6 bases, leaving 3 bases between them. CDR1 and CDR2 (germline): MNHEY, SMNVEV (reference sequence). This CDR3 is CASSFSNEQFF. In DNA, the CDR3 is TGTGCCAGCAGTTTCTCCAATGAGCAGTTCTTC.

V is TRBV7-6 and J is TRBJ1-2, with D perhaps matching TRBD1 (5 bases). The CDR3 consists of 15 residues. V was shortened by 5 bases and J by 7 bases, with 20 bases between the two germline ends. Germline V lookup: CDR1 SGHVS, CDR2 FNYEAQ. The CDR3 loop reads CASSGTKGARRGYTF. In DNA form, the CDR3 reads TGTGCCAGCAGCGGGACGAAGGGAGCTAGGCGTGGCTACACCTTC.

Details on this clone: Additional DNA sequences in this sample encode the identical CDR3. J is TRBJ2-5 and V is TRBV13; no firm D call. Trimming stripped 1 base from V and 7 bases from J, with 19 bases between. Germline assignment: CDR1 PRHDT and CDR2 FYEKMQ (reference sequence). The CDR3 has 16 residues. CDR3 bases: TGTGCCAGCAGCTTAGTGATGGCGGACCGGGTGGGGACCCAGTACTTC. Its translation: CASSLVMADRVGTQYF.

This clone appeared once. The chain links TRBV14 to TRBJ2-2; D remains unclear. The V gene lost 4 bases and the J gene lost 7 bases, with 19 bases spanning the gap. Germline loops: CDR1 SGHDN, CDR2 FVKESK. This CDR3 is 16 amino acids long. CDR3 region: CASSPRASAHNGELFF. CDR3 DNA: TGTGCCAGCAGCCCCCGGGCCAGCGCGCATAACGGGGAGCTGTTTTTT.

V usage is TRBV7-3 and J usage is TRBJ2-1, with 10 bases lining up with TRBD2. The CDR3 sequence is 15 residues long. CDR1 SGHTA and CDR2 FQGTGA come from the germline V gene. The junction had 4 bases not matched to a gene; V was cut back by 4 bases and J by 4 bases. CDR3 sequence: CASSSTSGEYNEQFF. CDR3 nucleotide sequence: TGTGCCAGCAGCTCCACTAGCGGGGAATACAATGAGCAGTTCTTC.

With respect to this clone: The germline gene is not matched at one end of the junction; a read error may be the cause. CDR3 sequence (DNA): TGTGCCAGCAGCCTAGCGGAGGAACAGCCCCAGCATTTT. Protein product: CASSLAEEQPQHF. The genes are TRBV7-2 and TRBJ1-5; no clear D. The CDR3 totals 13 residues. Germline V gene data show CDR1 as SGHTA and CDR2 as FQGNSA.

This chain joins TRBV5-1 and TRBJ2-5; 7 bases agree with TRBD1. This CDR3 is 15 amino acids long. V lost 3 bases, J lost 2 bases, and 7 bases stayed unmatched. Looked up from germline, CDR1 is SGHRS and CDR2 is YFSETQ. The CDR3 sequence: CASSSNPTGQETQYF. CDR3 DNA sequence: TGCGCCAGCAGCTCAAACCCGACAGGGCAAGAGACCCAGTACTTC.

The table lists this clone with a count of one. This chain links TRBV4-3 with TRBJ1-4; 8 bases are a match to TRBD1. The CDR3 loop spans 16 amino acids. CDR1 LGHNA and CDR2 YSLEER come from the germline V gene. Trimming cost V 0 bases and J 3 bases; bases outside gene matches: 3. The CDR3 coding sequence is TGCGCCAGCAGCCAAGACAGGGGGCGATCTAATGAAAAACTGTTTTTT. Translated, it gives CASSQDRGRSNEKLFF.

The rearrangement links TRBV5-1 to TRBJ2-7; no firm D call. The germline V gene has CDR1 SGHRS and CDR2 YFSETQ. The length of the CDR3 is 14 residues. The germline V and J ends were trimmed by 0 bases and 2 bases, with 9 bases remaining between them. The CDR3 spells CASSLGLQTYEQYF. The CDR3 coding sequence is TGCGCCAGCAGCTTGGGATTACAGACCTACGAGCAGTACTTC. Together with reference TRBV5-1 and TRBJ2-7, the CDR3 gives the full variable domain: KAGVTQTPRYLIKTRGQQVTLSCSPISGHRSVSWYQQTPGQGLQFLFEYFSETQRNKGNFPGRFSGRQFSNSRSEMNVSTLELGDSALYLCASSLGLQTYEQYFGPGTRLTVT.

This chain joins TRBV5-6 and TRBJ2-7; 12 bases align to TRBD2. This CDR3 spans 16 amino acids. Germline V gene sequence: CDR1 SGHDT, CDR2 YYEEEE. Unmatched junction bases numbered 6, after V lost 4 bases and J lost 1 base. CDR3 loop: CASSKMGLAGSYEQYF. CDR3 DNA: TGTGCCAGCAGCAAGATGGGACTAGCGGGTTCCTACGAGCAGTACTTC.

The CDR3 DNA reads TGTGCCAGCAGTCATAGACCCCCACCCTATAGCAATCAGCCCCAGCATTTT. This sequence encodes CASSHRPPPYSNQPQHF. The V gene is TRBV6-4, the J gene TRBJ1-5; D not certain. CDR3 length: 17 amino acids. V was trimmed by 5 bases and J by 0 bases, leaving 17 bases between them. Germline CDR1 is MRHNA and CDR2 is SNTAGT.

This chain connects TRBV19 to TRBJ2-1; the match to TRBD2 covers 7 bases. The ends lost 0 bases at V and 3 bases at J; junction bases unmatched: 5. CDR1 and CDR2 (germline): LNHDA, SQIVND (reference sequence). The CDR3 consists of 16 residues. CDR3 residues: CASSIDNAGVYNEQFF. In nucleotides, the CDR3 is TGTGCCAGTAGTATAGATAACGCGGGAGTCTACAATGAGCAGTTCTTC.

V usage is TRBV30 and J usage is TRBJ2-6; D is unresolved. Germline CDR1 is GTSNPN and CDR2 is SVGIG (reference sequence). CDR3 length: 16 residues. The V gene lost 1 base and the J gene lost 0 bases, with 10 bases spanning the gap. This CDR3 reads CAWSEGRRSGANVLTF. CDR3 DNA: TGTGCCTGGAGTGAAGGACGGCGCTCTGGGGCCAACGTCCTGACTTTC. The full variable domain, completed using reference TRBV30 and TRBJ2-6, is SQTIHQWPATLVQPVGSPLSLECTVEGTSNPNLYWYRQAAGRGLQLLFYSVGIGQISSEVPQNLSASRPQDRQFILSSKKLLLSDSGFYLCAWSEGRRSGANVLTFGAGSRLTVL.

The chain employs TRBV21-1 and TRBJ2-3; the table's D call of TRBD2 was not tested on the DNA. TRBV21-1 is listed as a pseudogene. The CDR3 contains 17 residues. The CDR3 bases are TGTGCCAGCAGCAAAGGTTACGGGGTTACTGTCACAGATACGCAGTATTTT. Its translation: CASSKGYGVTVTDTQYF.

The V gene is TRBV19, the J gene TRBJ2-2; TRBD1 matches 7 bases. CDR1 is LNHDA and CDR2 is SQIVND in the germline V gene (reference sequence). The ends lost 7 bases at V and 6 bases at J; junction bases unmatched: 11. The CDR3 length is 15 residues. CDR3: CASTVQTGVAGELFF. The CDR3 region has the DNA TGTGCCAGTACGGTACAAACAGGGGTAGCCGGGGAGCTGTTTTTT.

This chain joins TRBV7-2 and TRBJ1-1; D may be TRBD1 (5 bases). CDR3 size: 14 residues. Trimming took 3 bases from V and 8 from J, leaving 16 bases between them. CDR1 is SGHTA, CDR2 FQGNSA, per germline. CDR3 DNA: TGTGCCAGCAGCTTTAGCCAGACAGTGTTGGAAGCTTTCTTT. Its protein is CASSFSQTVLEAFF.

The rearrangement links TRBV30 to TRBJ2-5; 12 bases are shared with TRBD2. The V gene's germline CDR1 is GTSNPN and CDR2 SVGIG (reference sequence). J lost 3 bases, V lost 5 bases, and 1 base had no gene match. The CDR3 runs to 13 residues. The CDR3 DNA reads TGTGCCTGGGGACTAGCGGGGAAAGAGACCCAGTACTTC. Translating it yields CAWGLAGKETQYF.